This TCR beta chain was obtained from a study of CD8 T cells in ankylosing spondylitis. General study findings and limits: Those disease-linked clones were CD8+; they were also relatively rare in peripheral blood.

This CDR3 contains 14 residues. V lost 5 bases and J 7 bases, leaving 18 bases between the germline ends. Germline assignment: CDR1 DFQATT and CDR2 SNEGSKA (reference sequence). This clonotype was observed a handful of times. As yet, its antigen is unknown. Making use of molecular barcodes, quantitative 5'-RACE generated TCR beta libraries. TCRdb called the 5' RACE reads again in MiXCR, with one record for every CDR3 protein. The profile shows some 200,000 distinct CDR3 sequences, 9.5% to 15% of them singletons. This chain joins TRBV20-1 and TRBJ2-1, with D possibly matching TRBD2 (5 bases). This receptor was obtained from a male donor with ankylosing spondylitis or in good health (not recorded which). Sequenced: blood, either unsorted or a sorted T cell fraction (not recorded which). The CDR3 sequence: CSARPLRESNEQFF. The CDR3 DNA sequence: TGCAGTGCTCGCCCTCTCCGGGAAAGTAATGAGCAGTTCTTC.